This T cell receptor beta chain was sequenced during a study of identical twins. Study-wide results and limits: Models underestimated TCR alpha sharing (out-of-frame) in monozygotic twins.

The CDR3 covers 18 residues. Deletions cut 3 bases from V and 2 bases from J, with 23 bases between. Germline-derived CDR1 and CDR2 are LGHDT and YNNKEL (reference sequence). Healthy Caucasian donors formed the entire cohort. About this clonotype: Its target is not known.

A single record per CDR3 protein comes from TCRdb applying MiXCR to the 5' RACE reads. The repertoire has approximately 600,000 distinct CDR3 sequences, over 8.5% of them found once; the top ten carry roughly 3%. The same sample was also studied in work on yellow fever vaccine responses in identical twins.

The sample consisted of PBMCs. This TCR was recovered from a woman aged 18 to 35 in good health. The gene calls are TRBV3-1 and TRBJ2-7, with a possible D match to TRBD1 (8 bases). Here the CDR3 reads CASSHRRSDREGAYEQYF. The DNA for the CDR3 is TGTGCCAGCAGCCATAGACGATCGGACAGGGAGGGGGCCTACGAGCAGTACTTC.